The T cell receptor beta chain described here comes from a study of T cells after posttransplantation cyclophosphamide. General observations from the study: After PTCy, TRB diversity resembled that of CNI/methotrexate controls. Blood and skin or GI T cell repertoires showed limited TRB overlap.

As regards this clone: The antigen remains undetermined.

CDR3 length equals 15 residues. The germline V gene encodes CDR1 SGHKS and CDR2 YYEKEE (reference sequence). V was shortened by 0 bases and J by 2 bases, with 11 bases between the two germline ends. TCRdb keeps only in-frame clones here, not all; method: immunoSEQ multiplex PCR. The top ten hold 2.5% to 3.5% of the sample, which has approximately 56,000 clones, approximately 94% seen once. This related bone marrow graft donor gave peripheral blood on the day of marrow donation. Specimen: PBMCs. The sequence derives from a woman younger than 45 in good health and a related stem cell transplant donor. The V gene is TRBV5-5, the J gene TRBJ1-2; tentative D call: TRBD1 (5 bases). CDR3 DNA: TGTGCCAGCAGCTTGGGGACACTTGGGAACTATGGCTACACCTTC. This encodes CASSLGTLGNYGYTF.